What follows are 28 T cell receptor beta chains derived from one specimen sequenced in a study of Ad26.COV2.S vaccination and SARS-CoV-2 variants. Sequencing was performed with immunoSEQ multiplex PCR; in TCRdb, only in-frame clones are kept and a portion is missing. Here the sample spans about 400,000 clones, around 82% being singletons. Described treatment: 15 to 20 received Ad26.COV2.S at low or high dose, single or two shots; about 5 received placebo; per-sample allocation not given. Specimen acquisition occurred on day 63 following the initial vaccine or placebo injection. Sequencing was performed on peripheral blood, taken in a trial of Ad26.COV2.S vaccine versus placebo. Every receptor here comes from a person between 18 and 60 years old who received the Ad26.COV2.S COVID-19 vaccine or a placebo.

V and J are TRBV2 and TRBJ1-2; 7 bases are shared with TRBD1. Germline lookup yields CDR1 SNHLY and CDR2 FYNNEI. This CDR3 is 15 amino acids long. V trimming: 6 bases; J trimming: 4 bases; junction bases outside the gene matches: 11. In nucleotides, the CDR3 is TGTGCCAGCAGGGACAGGCTGGCGAGGGGCTATGGCTACACCTTC. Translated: CASRDRLARGYGYTF.

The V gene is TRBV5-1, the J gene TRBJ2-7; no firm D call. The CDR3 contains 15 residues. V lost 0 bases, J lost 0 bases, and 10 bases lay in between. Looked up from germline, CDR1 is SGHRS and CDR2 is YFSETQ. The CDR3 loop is CASSLEGSLSYEQYF. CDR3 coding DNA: TGCGCCAGCAGCTTGGAGGGTAGCCTCTCCTACGAGCAGTACTTC.

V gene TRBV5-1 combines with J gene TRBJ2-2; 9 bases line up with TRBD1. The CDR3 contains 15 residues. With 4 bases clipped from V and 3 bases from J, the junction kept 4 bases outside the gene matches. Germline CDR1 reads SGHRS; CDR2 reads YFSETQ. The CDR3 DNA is TGCGCCAGCAGCCTACAGGGGGCGGACACCGGGGAGCTGTTTTTT. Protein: CASSLQGADTGELFF. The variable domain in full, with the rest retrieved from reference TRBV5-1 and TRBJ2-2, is KAGVTQTPRYLIKTRGQQVTLSCSPISGHRSVSWYQQTPGQGLQFLFEYFSETQRNKGNFPGRFSGRQFSNSRSEMNVSTLELGDSALYLCASSLQGADTGELFFGEGSRLTVL.

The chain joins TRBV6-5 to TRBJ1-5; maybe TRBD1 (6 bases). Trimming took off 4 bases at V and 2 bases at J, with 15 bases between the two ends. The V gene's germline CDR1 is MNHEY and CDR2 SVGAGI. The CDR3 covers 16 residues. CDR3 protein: CASSSIQGVGNQPQHF. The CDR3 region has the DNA TGTGCCAGCAGTTCAATACAGGGAGTCGGCAATCAGCCCCAGCATTTT.

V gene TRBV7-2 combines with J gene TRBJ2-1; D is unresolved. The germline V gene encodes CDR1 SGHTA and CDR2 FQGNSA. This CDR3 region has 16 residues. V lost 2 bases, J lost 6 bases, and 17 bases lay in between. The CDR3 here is CASSLRAAQAPNEQFF. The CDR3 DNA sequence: TGTGCCAGCAGCTTACGGGCCGCCCAAGCCCCCAATGAGCAGTTCTTC.

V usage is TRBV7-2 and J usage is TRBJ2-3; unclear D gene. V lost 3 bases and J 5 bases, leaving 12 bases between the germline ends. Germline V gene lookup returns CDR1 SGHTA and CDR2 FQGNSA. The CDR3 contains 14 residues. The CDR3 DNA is TGTGCCAGCAGCTTCAGCTTCCATGAAGATACGCAGTATTTT. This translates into CASSFSFHEDTQYF.

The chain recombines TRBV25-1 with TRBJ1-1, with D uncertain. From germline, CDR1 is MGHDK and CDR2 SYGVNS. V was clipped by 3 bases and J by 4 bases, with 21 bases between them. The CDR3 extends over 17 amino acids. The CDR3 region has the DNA TGTGCCAGCAGTGACACCCCCGGAGGACCGAAGGGCACTGAAGCTTTCTTT. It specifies CASSDTPGGPKGTEAFF.

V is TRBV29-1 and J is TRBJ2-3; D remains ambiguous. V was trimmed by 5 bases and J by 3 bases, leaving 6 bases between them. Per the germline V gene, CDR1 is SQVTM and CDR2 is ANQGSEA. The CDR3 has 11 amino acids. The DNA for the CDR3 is TGCAGCGTTTCTTCGACAGATACGCAGTATTTT. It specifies CSVSSTDTQYF.

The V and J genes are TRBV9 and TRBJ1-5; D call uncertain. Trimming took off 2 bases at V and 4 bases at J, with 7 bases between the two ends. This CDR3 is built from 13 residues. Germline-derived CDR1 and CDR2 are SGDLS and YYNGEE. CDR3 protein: CASSVGFNQPQHF. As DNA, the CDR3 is TGTGCCAGCAGCGTGGGTTTTAATCAGCCCCAGCATTTT.

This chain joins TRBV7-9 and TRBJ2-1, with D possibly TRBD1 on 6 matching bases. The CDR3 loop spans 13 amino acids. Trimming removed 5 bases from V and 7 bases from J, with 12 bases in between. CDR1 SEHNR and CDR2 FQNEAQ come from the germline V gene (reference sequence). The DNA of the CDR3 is TGTGCCAGCAGCGTGTACAGGGATAATGAGCAGTTCTTC. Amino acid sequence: CASSVYRDNEQFF. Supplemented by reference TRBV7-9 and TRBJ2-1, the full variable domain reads DTGVSQNPRHKITKRGQNVTFRCDPISEHNRLYWYRQTLGQGPEFLTYFQNEAQLEKSRLLSDRFSAERPKGSFSTLEIQRTEQGDSAMYLCASSVYRDNEQFFGPGTRLTVL.

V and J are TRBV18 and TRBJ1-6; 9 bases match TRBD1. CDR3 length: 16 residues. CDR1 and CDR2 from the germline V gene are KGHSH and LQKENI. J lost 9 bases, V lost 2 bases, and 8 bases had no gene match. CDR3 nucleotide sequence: TGTGCCAGCTCACCATCCCTACAGGGGGCTAGTTCACCCCTCCACTTT. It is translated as CASSPSLQGASSPLHF.

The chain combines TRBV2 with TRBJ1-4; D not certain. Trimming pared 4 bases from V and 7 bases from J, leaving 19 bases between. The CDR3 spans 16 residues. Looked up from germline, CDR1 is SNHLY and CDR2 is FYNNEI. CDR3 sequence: CASSGGLEVEGEKLFF. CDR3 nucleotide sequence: TGTGCCAGCAGTGGCGGGTTGGAGGTGGAAGGTGAAAAACTGTTTTTT.

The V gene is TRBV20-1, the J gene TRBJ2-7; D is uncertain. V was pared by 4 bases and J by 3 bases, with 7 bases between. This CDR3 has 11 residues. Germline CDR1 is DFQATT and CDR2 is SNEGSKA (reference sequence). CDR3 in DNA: TGCAGTGCTAAGAAGCACTACGAGCAGTACTTC. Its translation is CSAKKHYEQYF.

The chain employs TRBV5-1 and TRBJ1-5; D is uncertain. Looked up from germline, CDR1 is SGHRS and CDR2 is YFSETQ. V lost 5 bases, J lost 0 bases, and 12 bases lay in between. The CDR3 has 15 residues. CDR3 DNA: TGCGCCAGCAGTAGGGAAGGGCATAGCAATCAGCCCCAGCATTTT. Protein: CASSREGHSNQPQHF.

The CDR3 spells CASSRILHSGANVLTF. In nucleotides, the CDR3 is TGTGCCAGCAGCCGGATTCTTCACTCTGGGGCCAACGTCCTGACTTTC. The V call is TRBV5-4, the J call TRBJ2-6, with D hard to call. V was cut by 4 bases and J by 0 bases, with 11 bases left in between. CDR1 and CDR2 (germline): SGHNT, YYREEE (reference sequence). This CDR3 spans 16 amino acids.

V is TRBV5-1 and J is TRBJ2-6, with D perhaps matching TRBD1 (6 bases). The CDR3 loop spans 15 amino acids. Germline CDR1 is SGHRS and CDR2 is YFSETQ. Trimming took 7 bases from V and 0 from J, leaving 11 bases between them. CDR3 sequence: CASGPQGSGANVLTF. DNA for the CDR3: TGCGCCAGCGGCCCACAGGGCTCTGGGGCCAACGTCCTGACTTTC.

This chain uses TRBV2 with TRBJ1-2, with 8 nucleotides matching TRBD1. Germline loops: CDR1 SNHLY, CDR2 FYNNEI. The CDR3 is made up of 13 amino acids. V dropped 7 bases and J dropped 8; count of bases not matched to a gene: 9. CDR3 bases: TGTGCCAGCAACGTCCCAGGGGGCAGAGGCTACACCTTC. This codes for CASNVPGGRGYTF.

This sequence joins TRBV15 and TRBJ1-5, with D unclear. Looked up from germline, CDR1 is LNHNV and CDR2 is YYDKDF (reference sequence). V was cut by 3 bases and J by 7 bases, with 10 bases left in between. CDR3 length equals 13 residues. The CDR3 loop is CATSSQLGQPQHF. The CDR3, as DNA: TGTGCCACCAGCAGTCAGCTCGGACAGCCCCAGCATTTT.

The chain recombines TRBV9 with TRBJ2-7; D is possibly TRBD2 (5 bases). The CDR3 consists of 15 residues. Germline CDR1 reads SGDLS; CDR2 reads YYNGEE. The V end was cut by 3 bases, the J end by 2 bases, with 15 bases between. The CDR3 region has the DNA TGTGCCAGCAGCGCTTCCCTGGACTCCGCCTACGAGCAGTACTTC. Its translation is CASSASLDSAYEQYF.

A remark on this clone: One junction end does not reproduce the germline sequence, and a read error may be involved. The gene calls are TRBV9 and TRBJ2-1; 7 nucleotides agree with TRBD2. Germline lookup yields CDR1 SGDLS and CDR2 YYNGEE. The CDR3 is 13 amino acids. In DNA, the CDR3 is TGTGCCAGCAGCACAGACCCCTCCTCGGGGGGAGTCTTC. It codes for CASSTDPSSGGVF.

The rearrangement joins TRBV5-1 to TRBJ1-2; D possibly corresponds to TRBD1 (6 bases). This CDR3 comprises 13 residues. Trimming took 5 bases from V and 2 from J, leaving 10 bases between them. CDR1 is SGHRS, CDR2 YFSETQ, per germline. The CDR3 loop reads CASRPGHNYGYTF. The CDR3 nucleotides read TGCGCCAGCAGGCCGGGACACAACTATGGCTACACCTTC.

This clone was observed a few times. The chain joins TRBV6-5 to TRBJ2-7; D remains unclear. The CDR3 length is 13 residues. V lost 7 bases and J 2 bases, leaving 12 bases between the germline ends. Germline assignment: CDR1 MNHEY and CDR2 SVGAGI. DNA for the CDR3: TGTGCCAGCAATAAGGCGGAAACCTACGAGCAGTACTTC. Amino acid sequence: CASNKAETYEQYF.

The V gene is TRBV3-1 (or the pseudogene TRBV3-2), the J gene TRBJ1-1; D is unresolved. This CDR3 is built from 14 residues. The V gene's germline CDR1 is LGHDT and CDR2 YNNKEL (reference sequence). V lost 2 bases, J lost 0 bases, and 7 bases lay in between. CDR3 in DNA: TGTGCCAGCAGCCAATCACCTATGAACACTGAAGCTTTCTTT. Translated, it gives CASSQSPMNTEAFF.

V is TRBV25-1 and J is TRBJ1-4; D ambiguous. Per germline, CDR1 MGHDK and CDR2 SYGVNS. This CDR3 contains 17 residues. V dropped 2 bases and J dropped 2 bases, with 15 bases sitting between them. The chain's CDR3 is CASSEVGSAATNEKLFF. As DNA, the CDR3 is TGTGCCAGCAGTGAAGTTGGATCAGCCGCGACTAATGAAAAACTGTTTTTT.

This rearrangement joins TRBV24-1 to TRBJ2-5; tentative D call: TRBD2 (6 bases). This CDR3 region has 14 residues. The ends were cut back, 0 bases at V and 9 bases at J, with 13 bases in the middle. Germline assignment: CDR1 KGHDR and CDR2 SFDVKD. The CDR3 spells CATSDLPPTGAQYF. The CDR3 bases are TGTGCCACCAGTGATTTGCCCCCTACGGGGGCCCAGTACTTC.

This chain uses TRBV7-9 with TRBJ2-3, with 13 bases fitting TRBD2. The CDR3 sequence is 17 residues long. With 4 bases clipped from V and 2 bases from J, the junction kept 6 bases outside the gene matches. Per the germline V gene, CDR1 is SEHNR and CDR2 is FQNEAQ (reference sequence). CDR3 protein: CASSSTSGGDLTDTQYF. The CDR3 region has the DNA TGTGCCAGCAGCTCCACTAGCGGGGGGGACCTCACAGATACGCAGTATTTT.

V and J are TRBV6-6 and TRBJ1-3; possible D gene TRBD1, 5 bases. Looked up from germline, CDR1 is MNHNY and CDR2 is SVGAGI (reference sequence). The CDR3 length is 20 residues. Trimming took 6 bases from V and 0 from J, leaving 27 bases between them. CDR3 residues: CASSPRGTEVRQSSGNTIYF. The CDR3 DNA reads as TGTGCCAGCAGCCCCCGCGGGACTGAGGTTAGACAGAGCTCTGGAAACACCATATATTTT.

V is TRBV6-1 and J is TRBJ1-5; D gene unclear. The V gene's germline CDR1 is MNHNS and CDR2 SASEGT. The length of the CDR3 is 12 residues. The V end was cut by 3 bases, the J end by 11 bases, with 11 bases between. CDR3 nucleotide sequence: TGTGCCAGCAGTGACCGTAATCTGGCCCAGCATTTT. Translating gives CASSDRNLAQHF.